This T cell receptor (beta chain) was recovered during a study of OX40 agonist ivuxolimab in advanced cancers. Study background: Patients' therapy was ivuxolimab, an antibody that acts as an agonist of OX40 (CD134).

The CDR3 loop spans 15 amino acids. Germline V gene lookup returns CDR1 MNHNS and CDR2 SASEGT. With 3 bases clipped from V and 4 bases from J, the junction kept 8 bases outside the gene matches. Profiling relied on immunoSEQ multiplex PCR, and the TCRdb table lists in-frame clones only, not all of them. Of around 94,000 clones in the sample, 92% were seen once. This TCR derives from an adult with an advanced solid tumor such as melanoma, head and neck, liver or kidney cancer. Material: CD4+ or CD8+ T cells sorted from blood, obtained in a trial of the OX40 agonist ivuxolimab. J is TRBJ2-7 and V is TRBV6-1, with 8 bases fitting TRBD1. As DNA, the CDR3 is TGTGCCAGCAGTGAGGGGCAGGGGGCGCCTTACGAGCAGTACTTC. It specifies CASSEGQGAPYEQYF.